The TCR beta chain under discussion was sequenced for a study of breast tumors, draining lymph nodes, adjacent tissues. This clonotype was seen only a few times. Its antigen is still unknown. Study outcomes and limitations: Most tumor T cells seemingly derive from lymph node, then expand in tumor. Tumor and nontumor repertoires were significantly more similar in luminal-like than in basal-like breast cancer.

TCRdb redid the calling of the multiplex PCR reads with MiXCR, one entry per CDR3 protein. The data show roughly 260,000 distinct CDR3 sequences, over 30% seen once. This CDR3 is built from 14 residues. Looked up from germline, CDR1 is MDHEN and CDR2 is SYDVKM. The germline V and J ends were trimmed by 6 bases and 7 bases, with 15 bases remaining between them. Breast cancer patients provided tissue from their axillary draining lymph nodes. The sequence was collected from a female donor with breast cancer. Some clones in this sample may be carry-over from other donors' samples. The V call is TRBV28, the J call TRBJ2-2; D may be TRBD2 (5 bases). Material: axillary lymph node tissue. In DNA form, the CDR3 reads TGTGCCAGCAGACGTCGCACGAGGGTCGGGGAGCTGTTTTTT. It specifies CASRRRTRVGELFF.